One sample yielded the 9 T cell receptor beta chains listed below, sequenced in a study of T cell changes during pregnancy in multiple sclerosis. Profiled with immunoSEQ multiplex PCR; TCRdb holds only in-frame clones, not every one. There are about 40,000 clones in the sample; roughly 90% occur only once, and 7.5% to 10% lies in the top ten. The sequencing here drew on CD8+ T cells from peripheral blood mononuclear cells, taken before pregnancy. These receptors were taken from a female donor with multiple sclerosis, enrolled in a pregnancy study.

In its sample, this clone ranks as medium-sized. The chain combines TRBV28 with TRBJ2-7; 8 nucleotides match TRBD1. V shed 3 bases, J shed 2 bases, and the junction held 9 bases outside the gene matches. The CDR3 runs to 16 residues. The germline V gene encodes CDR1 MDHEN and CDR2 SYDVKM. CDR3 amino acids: CASSLPGTGDTYEQYF. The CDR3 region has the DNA TGTGCCAGCAGTTTGCCCGGGACAGGCGATACCTACGAGCAGTACTTC.

This CDR3 is CASSKTSERVNEQYF. The CDR3 nucleotides are TGTGCCAGCAGTAAGACTAGCGAGAGGGTTAACGAGCAGTACTTC. The gene calls are TRBV6-5 and TRBJ2-7, with 8 positions matching TRBD2. The junction had 11 bases not matched to a gene; V was cut back by 5 bases and J by 5 bases. Germline assignment: CDR1 MNHEY and CDR2 SVGAGI. The CDR3 has 15 amino acids.

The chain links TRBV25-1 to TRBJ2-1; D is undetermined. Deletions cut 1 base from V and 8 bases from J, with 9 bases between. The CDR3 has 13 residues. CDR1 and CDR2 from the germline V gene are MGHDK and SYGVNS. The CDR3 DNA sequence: TGTGCCAGCAGTGAATTCCTAGAGGATGAGCAGTTCTTC. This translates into CASSEFLEDEQFF.

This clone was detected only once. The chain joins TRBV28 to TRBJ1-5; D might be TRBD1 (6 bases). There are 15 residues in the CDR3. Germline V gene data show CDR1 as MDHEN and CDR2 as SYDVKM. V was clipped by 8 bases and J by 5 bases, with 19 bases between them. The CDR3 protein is CASSTQGILDQPQHF. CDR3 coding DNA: TGTGCCAGCTCGACACAGGGTATTTTGGATCAGCCCCAGCATTTT.

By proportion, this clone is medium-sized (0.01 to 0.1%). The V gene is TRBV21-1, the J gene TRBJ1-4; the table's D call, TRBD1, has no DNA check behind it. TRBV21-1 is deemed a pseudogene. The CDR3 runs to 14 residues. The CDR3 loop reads CASSLDRGNEKLFF. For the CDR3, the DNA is TGTGCCAGCAGCCTGGACAGGGGAAATGAAAAACTGTTTTTT.

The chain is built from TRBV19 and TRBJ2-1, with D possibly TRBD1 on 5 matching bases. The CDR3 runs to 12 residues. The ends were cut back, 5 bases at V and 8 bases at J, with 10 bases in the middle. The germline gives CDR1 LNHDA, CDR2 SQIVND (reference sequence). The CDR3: CASSQGMDEQFF. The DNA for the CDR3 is TGTGCCAGTAGTCAGGGTATGGATGAGCAGTTCTTC.

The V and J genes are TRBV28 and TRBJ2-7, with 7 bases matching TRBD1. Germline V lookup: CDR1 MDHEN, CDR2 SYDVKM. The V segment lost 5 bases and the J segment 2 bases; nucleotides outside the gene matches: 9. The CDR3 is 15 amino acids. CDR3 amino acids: CASSKVLGTAYEQYF. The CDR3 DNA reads TGTGCCAGCAGTAAAGTCCTCGGGACAGCCTACGAGCAGTACTTC.

The CDR3 DNA follows: TGTGCCAGCCGACAGGGGGCACCCTACGAGCAGTACTTC. Its protein is CASRQGAPYEQYF. The chain carries TRBV6-1 and TRBJ2-7; the match to TRBD1 covers 10 bases. Germline values: CDR1 MNHNS, CDR2 SASEGT. Trimming took 8 bases from V and 2 from J; bases not matched to a gene: 3. The CDR3 covers 13 residues.

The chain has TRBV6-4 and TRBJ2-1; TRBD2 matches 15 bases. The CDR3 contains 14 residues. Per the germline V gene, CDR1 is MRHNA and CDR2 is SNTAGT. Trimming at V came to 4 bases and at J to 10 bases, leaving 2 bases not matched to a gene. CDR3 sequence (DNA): TGTGCCAGCAGTGTCGGACTAGCGGGAGGGGAGCAGTTCTTC. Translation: CASSVGLAGGEQFF.